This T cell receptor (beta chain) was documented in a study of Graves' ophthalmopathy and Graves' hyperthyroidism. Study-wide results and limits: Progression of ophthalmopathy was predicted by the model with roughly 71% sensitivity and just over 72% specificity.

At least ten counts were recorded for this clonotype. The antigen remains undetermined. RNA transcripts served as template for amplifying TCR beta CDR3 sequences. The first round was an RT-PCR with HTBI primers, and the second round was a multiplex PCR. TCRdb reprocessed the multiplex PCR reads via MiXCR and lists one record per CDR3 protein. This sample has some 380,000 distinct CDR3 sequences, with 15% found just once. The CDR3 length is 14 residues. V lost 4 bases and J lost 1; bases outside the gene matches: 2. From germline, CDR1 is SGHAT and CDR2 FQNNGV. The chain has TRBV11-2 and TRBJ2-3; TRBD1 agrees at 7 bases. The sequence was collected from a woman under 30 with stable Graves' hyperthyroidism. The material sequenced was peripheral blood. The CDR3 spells CASSYDRGTDTQYF. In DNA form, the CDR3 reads TGTGCCAGCAGCTACGACAGGGGCACAGATACGCAGTATTTT.